A single sample is the source of the 20 T cell receptor beta chains below, sequenced in a study of shared clonotypes between healthy human individuals. The repertoire was sequenced with immunoSEQ multiplex PCR; TCRdb's copy has only in-frame clones and lacks some. The sample records around 1.5 million clones, approximately 98% being singletons. The sequencing input was naive CD4+ T cells sorted from blood. Subset here: CD45RA+ positively selected. Source of these receptors: a man aged 30 to 45 in good health.

A remark on this clone: The same CDR3 can be traced to other DNA sequences in this sample. The chain recombines TRBV7-9 with TRBJ1-1; D gene ambiguous. Looked up from germline, CDR1 is SEHNR and CDR2 is FQNEAQ (reference sequence). Trimming removed 5 bases from V and 2 bases from J, with 9 bases in between. CDR3 size: 13 residues. CDR3 region: CASSLHPNTEAFF. CDR3 nucleotide sequence: TGTGCCAGCAGCCTCCATCCTAACACTGAAGCTTTCTTT.

Details on this clone: Other DNA sequences in the same sample also yield this CDR3. The chain has TRBV29-1 and TRBJ1-1, with a possible D match to TRBD1 (5 bases). V gave up 3 bases and J gave up 4 bases, with 6 bases separating them. Germline assignment: CDR1 SQVTM and CDR2 ANQGSEA. The CDR3 loop spans 11 amino acids. CDR3: CSVDRGTEAFF. CDR3 sequence (DNA): TGCAGCGTTGATAGGGGCACTGAAGCTTTCTTT. The entire variable domain, with the rest obtained from reference TRBV29-1 and TRBJ1-1, is as follows: SAVISQKPSRDICQRGTSLTIQCQVDSQVTMMFWYRQQPGQSLTLIATANQGSEATYESGFVIDKFPISRPNLTFSTLTVSNMSPEDSSIYLCSVDRGTEAFFGQGTRLTVV.

With respect to this clone: The identical CDR3 is also encoded by other nucleotide sequences in the sample. The chain joins TRBV18 to TRBJ1-1; possible D gene TRBD1, 6 bases. Trimming took 3 bases from V and 0 from J, leaving 8 bases between them. The CDR3 totals 14 residues. Looked up from germline, CDR1 is KGHSH and CDR2 is LQKENI. The CDR3 is CASSPQGMNTEAFF. CDR3 DNA sequence: TGTGCCAGCTCACCCCAGGGGATGAACACTGAAGCTTTCTTT. Using reference TRBV18 and TRBJ1-1 for the parts outside the CDR3, the full variable domain is NAGVMQNPRHLVRRRGQEARLRCSPMKGHSHVYWYRQLPEEGLKFMVYLQKENIIDESGMPKERFSAEFPKEGPSILRIQQVVRGDSAAYFCASSPQGMNTEAFFGQGTRLTVV.

CDR3 coding DNA: TGTGCCAGCAGCCCACGGGAGGAGGGCGAGCAGTACTTC. This translates into CASSPREEGEQYF. V and J are TRBV14 and TRBJ2-7; 7 nucleotides agree with TRBD2. CDR3 size: 13 residues. V gave up 4 bases and J gave up 6 bases; unmatched junction bases: 6. Germline CDR1 reads SGHDN; CDR2 reads FVKESK. Full variable domain (missing parts from reference TRBV14 and TRBJ2-7): EAGVTQFPSHSVIEKGQTVTLRCDPISGHDNLYWYRRVMGKEIKFLLHFVKESKQDESGMPNNRFLAERTGGTYSTLKVQPAELEDSGVYFCASSPREEGEQYFGPGTRLTVT.

In DNA form, the CDR3 reads TGTGCCAGCAATGGGAAGGACAGGGCCTATGGAGAGACCCAGTACTTC. It is translated as CASNGKDRAYGETQYF. The gene calls are TRBV2 and TRBJ2-5; 8 nucleotides match TRBD1. Germline V gives CDR1 SNHLY, CDR2 FYNNEI. The CDR3 is made up of 16 amino acids. V was clipped by 7 bases and J by 4 bases; unmatched bases: 14.

The chain recombines TRBV19 with TRBJ1-5; the D is unclear. Germline values: CDR1 LNHDA, CDR2 SQIVND (reference sequence). The ends were cut back, 3 bases at V and 7 bases at J, with 13 bases in the middle. The CDR3 spans 14 residues. The CDR3 sequence is CASSMASGYQPQHF. The CDR3 coding sequence is TGTGCCAGTAGTATGGCCTCGGGGTACCAGCCCCAGCATTTT.

A word on this clone: Other DNA sequences in the same sample also yield this CDR3. The chain combines TRBV10-3 with TRBJ1-5; a weak D match, TRBD1 (6 bases). The CDR3 has 15 residues. V was cut by 0 bases and J by 1 base, with 7 bases left in between. Germline assignment: CDR1 ENHRY and CDR2 SYGVKD. CDR3 sequence: CAISESGTSNQPQHF. For the CDR3, the DNA is TGTGCCATCAGTGAGTCGGGGACAAGCAATCAGCCCCAGCATTTT.

The CDR3: CASGLAGLGNEQYF. Here the CDR3 DNA reads TGTGCCAGCGGACTAGCGGGATTAGGTAACGAGCAGTACTTC. V usage is TRBV28 and J usage is TRBJ2-7; 12 bases are shared with TRBD2. Germline V gene lookup returns CDR1 MDHEN and CDR2 SYDVKM. J gave up 5 bases and V 8 bases, and 7 bases lay outside the gene matches. The CDR3 extends over 14 amino acids.

The chain carries TRBV25-1 and TRBJ1-1; D perhaps matches TRBD1 (5 bases). Germline CDR1 and CDR2: MGHDK and SYGVNS. Trimming took off 8 bases at V and 1 base at J, with 17 bases between the two ends. The CDR3 loop spans 15 amino acids. CDR3 region: CASVKNMGTNTEAFF. The CDR3 nucleotides read TGTGCCAGCGTAAAAAATATGGGGACGAACACTGAAGCTTTCTTT.

The CDR3 nucleotides are TGTGCCAGCAGTTTACCGGGACAGGGGTCCAATGAGCAGTTCTTC. It translates to CASSLPGQGSNEQFF. This rearrangement joins TRBV27 to TRBJ2-1; the match to TRBD1 covers 10 bases. There are 15 residues in the CDR3. Per germline, CDR1 MNHEY and CDR2 SMNVEV (reference sequence). V lost 2 bases and J lost 6; bases outside the gene matches: 4.

In the case of this clone: Other nucleotide sequences in the sample specify the same CDR3. V is TRBV28 and J is TRBJ2-1; unclear D gene. CDR1 MDHEN and CDR2 SYDVKM come from the germline V gene. The V and J ends lost 2 bases and 4 bases respectively, with 3 bases between them. The CDR3 extends over 12 amino acids. CDR3 bases: TGTGCCAGCAGTTTAGCGTACAATGAGCAGTTCTTC. Protein: CASSLAYNEQFF.

J is TRBJ2-4 and V is TRBV18, with 7 positions matching TRBD2. This CDR3 has 18 amino acids. Germline CDR1 and CDR2: KGHSH and LQKENI. The J segment lost 4 bases and the V segment lost 0 bases, leaving 12 bases of the junction unmatched. The CDR3 bases are TGTGCCAGCTCACCACCACCCCGGGCTAGCGGAGGAAAAAACATTCAGTACTTC. Residues: CASSPPPRASGGKNIQYF.

About this clone itself: Since a much larger clone is just one base distant, this may be a read error. V is TRBV5-1 and J is TRBJ2-1; 7 nucleotides line up with TRBD1. The CDR3 spans 13 residues. V shed 4 bases, J shed 5 bases, and the junction held 3 bases outside the gene matches. Germline assignment: CDR1 SGHRS and CDR2 YFSETQ. CDR3 region: CASSVGQNNEQFF. In DNA form, the CDR3 reads TGCGCCAGCAGCGTGGGACAGAACAATGAGCAGTTCTTC.

V and J are TRBV5-4 and TRBJ1-4; D is uncertain. The CDR3 loop spans 13 amino acids. Trimming left V 0 bases short and J 7 bases short, with 7 bases between. The germline gives CDR1 SGHNT, CDR2 YYREEE (reference sequence). The chain's CDR3 is CASSLENGEKLFF. The CDR3 nucleotides read TGTGCCAGCAGCTTGGAGAACGGTGAAAAACTGTTTTTT.

The chain is built from TRBV2 and TRBJ2-2; 11 bases fit TRBD2. The ends lost 8 bases at V and 8 bases at J; junction bases unmatched: 10. CDR1 and CDR2 from the germline V gene are SNHLY and FYNNEI. The length of the CDR3 is 15 residues. In DNA form, the CDR3 reads TGTGCCAGCCTTCCGGGACTAGCGGAGACGGGGGAGCTGTTTTTT. Residues: CASLPGLAETGELFF.

This clone was seen a single time. V gene TRBV9 combines with J gene TRBJ2-1, with TRBD1 as a possible D gene (10 bases). The V end was cut by 2 bases, the J end by 7 bases, with 28 bases between. Germline V CDR1 and CDR2: SGDLS, YYNGEE. The CDR3 extends over 19 amino acids. CDR3 sequence: CASSVGDRGPGLASNEQFF. The CDR3, as DNA: TGTGCCAGCAGCGTGGGGGACAGGGGACCGGGACTAGCCAGTAATGAGCAGTTCTTC.

The rearrangement joins TRBV5-6 to TRBJ2-7; 10 positions match TRBD1. The V and J ends lost 3 bases and 4 bases, in that order; junction bases with no gene match: 4. This CDR3 region has 14 residues. CDR1 is SGHDT and CDR2 is YYEEEE in the germline V gene. The CDR3 sequence: CASSWWGQGYEQYF. CDR3 sequence (DNA): TGTGCCAGCAGCTGGTGGGGACAGGGGTACGAGCAGTACTTC.

This sequence joins TRBV28 and TRBJ2-1; 7 nucleotides agree with TRBD2. V was pared by 7 bases and J by 4 bases, with 7 bases of the junction left unmatched. Germline CDR1 is MDHEN and CDR2 is SYDVKM. The CDR3 extends over 14 amino acids. The CDR3 nucleotides are TGTGCCAGCATAGGGAGGGATCTGTACAATGAGCAGTTCTTC. Protein product: CASIGRDLYNEQFF. Full variable domain (rest looked up from reference TRBV28 and TRBJ2-1): DVKVTQSSRYLVKRTGEKVFLECVQDMDHENMFWYRQDPGLGLRLIYFSYDVKMKEKGDIPEGYSVSREKKERFSLILESASTNQTSMYLCASIGRDLYNEQFFGPGTRLTVL.

CDR3: CASKRRTGMRGDTEAFF. DNA for the CDR3: TGTGCCAGCAAGCGCCGTACAGGGATGCGGGGAGACACTGAAGCTTTCTTT. This chain links TRBV27 with TRBJ1-1; weak D call: TRBD1 (6 bases). Trimming shortened V by 7 bases and J by 3 bases, and 24 bases separated the two germline ends. This CDR3 is 17 amino acids long. Germline CDR1 is MNHEY and CDR2 is SMNVEV (reference sequence).

The V gene is TRBV28, the J gene TRBJ1-4, with 10 positions matching TRBD1. The CDR3 is made up of 16 amino acids. CDR1 and CDR2 (germline): MDHEN, SYDVKM. The V segment lost 4 bases and the J segment 8 bases; nucleotides outside the gene matches: 10. The CDR3 DNA sequence: TGTGCCAGCAGTTCCCGGACAGGGGGGGCGTACGAAAAACTGTTTTTT. Translating it yields CASSSRTGGAYEKLFF.